The rows below give T cell receptor beta chains drawn from one sample of a study of blood T cell repertoires in COVID-19. Sequencing was performed with immunoSEQ multiplex PCR; in TCRdb, only in-frame clones are kept and a portion is missing. The table includes fewer than 150,000 clones, less than 85% detected once. Sequencing input: peripheral blood. The source is a man aged 50-59 years with acute or convalescent COVID-19. Each CDR3 is given with its conserved first and last residue. A D gene is named only where the DNA matches it firmly. Where a row states a size, it is once, few, many or the class of an expanded clone; other rows omit it.

CDR3 DNA	CDR3 protein	J gene	clone size	D gene	V gene
TGTGCCAGTAGTATTGGGTGGGGGAGGGACAATCAGCCCCAGCATTTT	CASSIGWGRDNQPQHF	TRBJ1-5	.	.	TRBV19
TGTGCCAGTAGTATTCCCGCGAATTCACCCCTCCACTTT	CASSIPANSPLHF	TRBJ1-6	.	.	TRBV19
TGTGCCAGCAGTGACACCTCAGTAAAAAATAATTCACCCCTCCACTTT	CASSDTSVKNNSPLHF	TRBJ1-6	.	.	TRBV2
TGTGCCAGCAGCTACGGAACCCCGGGACAGGGGATGAACACTGAAGCTTTCTTT	CASSYGTPGQGMNTEAFF	TRBJ1-1	once	TRBD1	TRBV11-3
TGTGCCAGCAGTAATCACGGGGGAGCCAAAAACATTCAGTACTTC	CASSNHGGAKNIQYF	TRBJ2-4	.	.	TRBV28
TGCGCCAGCAGCTTCGGTCTTTCGAACACCGGGGAGCTGTTTTTT	CASSFGLSNTGELFF	TRBJ2-2	.	.	TRBV5-1
TGTGCCAGCAGCCCGGGACTAGCGGGGGGAATGGAGACCCAGTACTTC	CASSPGLAGGMETQYF	TRBJ2-5	.	TRBD2	TRBV5-4
TGTGCCAGCAGCTTCTCCCTAGCATCTGAGCAGTACTTC	CASSFSLASEQYF	TRBJ2-7	.	.	TRBV11-1
TGTGCCAGCAGCCCCGACAGCTACGAGCAGTACTTC	CASSPDSYEQYF	TRBJ2-7	.	.	TRBV3-1/TRBV3-2
TGCAGCGTTGAGGCTTCCAACTATGGCTACACCTTC	CSVEASNYGYTF	TRBJ1-2	.	.	TRBV29-1
TGCAGCGTTGCGACAGGGTCGGGCAATCAGCCCCAGCATTTT	CSVATGSGNQPQHF	TRBJ1-5	.	TRBD1	TRBV29-1
TGCGCCAGCAGCTATGGACAGGACCAGAACACTGAAGCTTTCTTT	CASSYGQDQNTEAFF	TRBJ1-1	.	TRBD1	TRBV5-1
TGTGCCAGCAGCCCGAGGGACAGCTATAATTCACCCCTCCACTTT	CASSPRDSYNSPLHF	TRBJ1-6	.	TRBD1	TRBV7-8
TGTGCCAGCAGCCAAGACAACAGGGCCGATGGCTACACCTTC	CASSQDNRADGYTF	TRBJ1-2	.	.	TRBV3-1/TRBV3-2
TGTGCCAGCAGCAGAGCAGGGGTTTCCGGGGAGCTGTTTTTT	CASSRAGVSGELFF	TRBJ2-2	few	.	TRBV5-4
TGCGCCAGCAGCTTGAGGTGGACTAGCGGGAACGGCGACGAGCAGTACTTC	CASSLRWTSGNGDEQYF	TRBJ2-7	.	TRBD2	TRBV5-1
TGTGCCAGCAGCGACCACCCCAGCGTCGGGTCCCAAGAGACCCAGTACTTC	CASSDHPSVGSQETQYF	TRBJ2-5	once	.	TRBV9
TGTGCCAGCAAACTAGCGGGAGCGGGCGATGAGCAGTTCTTC	CASKLAGAGDEQFF	TRBJ2-1	.	TRBD2	TRBV7-9
TGCGCCAGCAGCTTGACTAGCGGGTGGCAGGAGACCCAGTACTTC	CASSLTSGWQETQYF	TRBJ2-5	.	TRBD2	TRBV5-1
TGTGCCAGCAGCTTAGCAGGGGTTGAAGCTTTCTTT	CASSLAGVEAFF	TRBJ1-1	once	.	TRBV11-2
TGTGCCAGCAGCTCTACTAGCGATCGAGGGGCCGGGGAGCTGTTTTTT	CASSSTSDRGAGELFF	TRBJ2-2	few	TRBD2	TRBV7-9
TGTGCCAGCAGTACCGGGGGAACCTACGAGCAGTACTTC	CASSTGGTYEQYF	TRBJ2-7	.	.	TRBV27
TGTGCCAGTAGTATCAAAGGGGACACCGGGGAGCTGTTTTTT	CASSIKGDTGELFF	TRBJ2-2	.	.	TRBV19